Below, one TCR beta chain is given with its context. Its antigen is not known. The same CDR3 can be traced to other DNA sequences in this sample. V was cut by 2 bases and J by 0 bases, with 9 bases left in between. CDR1 is SGHRS and CDR2 is YFSETQ in the germline V gene. The CDR3 covers 15 residues. Some clones are missing from TCRdb's copy, which holds only in-frame ones; the method was immunoSEQ multiplex PCR. The sample lists a few million clones, 85% to 95% seen once, with 0.39% in the top ten. This specimen comes from a study of shared clonotypes between healthy human individuals. Findings and caveats of the study: The study generally estimated greater richness for naive than memory subsets.

The origin of this receptor is a man younger than 35 in good health. Some clones in this sample may be carry-over from other donors' samples. V usage is TRBV5-1 and J usage is TRBJ1-3; D is unclear. Specimen: naive CD4+ T cells from PBMCs. Subset given: CD45RA+ positively selected. The CDR3 loop reads CASSFGGSSGNTIYF. The CDR3 nucleotides are TGCGCCAGCAGCTTCGGCGGGTCCTCTGGAAACACCATATATTTT.